Listed below are T cell receptor beta chains from one sample, sequenced in a study of cytomegalovirus exposure and HLA in healthy donors. Libraries were prepared by immunoSEQ multiplex PCR; TCRdb keeps only in-frame clonotypes and omits some of them. The sample holds some 200,000 clones. The sample comprised PBMCs. All receptors derive from a girl aged 2-10 years in good health and CMV-seropositive. The CDR3 runs from the conserved cysteine through the conserved F or W. Each record gives: J gene, V gene, D gene, CDR3 protein, CDR3 DNA. The D gene is left open where the match is weak.

J: TRBJ2-7; V: TRBV12-5; D: TRBD1; CDR3: CASGPTLDRDRPYEQYF; DNA: TGTGCTAGTGGACCCACCCTAGATCGGGACAGGCCCTACGAGCAGTACTTC
J: TRBJ2-1; V: TRBV6-5; D: NA; CDR3: CASSYAGGNYNEQFF; DNA: TGTGCCAGCAGTTACGCAGGGGGGAACTACAATGAGCAGTTCTTC
J: TRBJ2-4; V: TRBV6-1; D: NA; CDR3: CASSEGADGNIQYF; DNA: TGTGCCAGCAGTGAAGGGGCAGACGGAAACATTCAGTACTTC
J: TRBJ2-5; V: TRBV27; D: NA; CDR3: CASSPRWADKETQYF; DNA: TGTGCCAGCAGTCCCCGGTGGGCCGACAAAGAGACCCAGTACTTC
J: TRBJ2-1; V: TRBV6-6; D: NA; CDR3: CASSGFRAYNEQFF; DNA: TGTGCCAGCAGCGGATTCAGGGCCTACAATGAGCAGTTCTTC
J: TRBJ2-7; V: TRBV7-8; D: NA; CDR3: CASSLGPEQYF; DNA: TGTGCCAGCAGCTTAGGGCCGGAGCAGTACTTC
J: TRBJ2-3; V: TRBV2; D: NA; CDR3: CASSRDRDTDTQYF; DNA: TGTGCCAGCTCCCGGGATCGGGACACAGATACGCAGTATTTT
J: TRBJ2-5; V: TRBV6-1; D: NA; CDR3: CASDGIGGETQYF; DNA: TGTGCCAGCGACGGGATAGGGGGAGAGACCCAGTACTTC
J: TRBJ2-3; V: TRBV19; D: TRBD2; CDR3: CASSITSGDRDTQYF; DNA: TGTGCCAGTAGTATAACTAGCGGGGACAGAGATACGCAGTATTTT
J: TRBJ1-4; V: TRBV6-1; D: NA; CDR3: CASRVLYGDEKLFF; DNA: TGTGCCAGCAGAGTCTTATATGGAGATGAAAAACTGTTTTTT
J: TRBJ2-7; V: TRBV13; D: TRBD2; CDR3: CASSVSGSSYEQYF; DNA: TGTGCCAGCAGCGTTAGCGGGAGCTCCTACGAGCAGTACTTC
J: TRBJ2-1; V: TRBV5-1; D: NA; CDR3: CASSSTTGKQFF; DNA: TGCGCCAGCAGCTCTACTACAGGGAAGCAGTTCTTC
J: TRBJ1-1; V: TRBV5-1; D: NA; CDR3: CASSLLFGGSTEAFF; DNA: TGCGCCAGCAGCTTGTTATTCGGCGGGAGCACTGAAGCTTTCTTT
J: TRBJ2-3; V: TRBV4-1; D: TRBD2; CDR3: CASSQDRDSGSVTDTQYF; DNA: TGCGCCAGCAGCCAAGATCGGGATAGCGGGAGTGTGACAGATACGCAGTATTTT
J: TRBJ2-7; V: TRBV10-1; D: NA; CDR3: CASSHQNRAYEQYF; DNA: TGCGCCAGCAGCCACCAAAACAGAGCCTACGAGCAGTACTTC
J: TRBJ2-2; V: TRBV7-8; D: NA; CDR3: CASSFTPGEVTGELFF; DNA: TGTGCCAGCAGCTTCACCCCGGGGGAGGTAACCGGGGAGCTGTTTTTT
J: TRBJ2-1; V: TRBV2; D: TRBD2; CDR3: CASSGSRHNEQFF; DNA: TGTGCCAGTAGCGGGAGTAGGCACAATGAGCAGTTCTTC
J: TRBJ1-1; V: TRBV5-1; D: NA; CDR3: CASSLWQGLNTEAFF; DNA: TGCGCCAGCAGCTTGTGGCAGGGCCTGAACACTGAAGCTTTCTTT
J: TRBJ2-4; V: TRBV14; D: NA; CDR3: CASSQDLTGWTKNIQYF; DNA: TGTGCCAGCAGCCAAGATCTTACAGGGTGGACCAAAAACATTCAGTACTTC
J: TRBJ1-1; V: TRBV28; D: TRBD1; CDR3: CASEPPQGDTEAFF; DNA: TGTGCCAGCGAGCCCCCCCAGGGGGACACTGAAGCTTTCTTT